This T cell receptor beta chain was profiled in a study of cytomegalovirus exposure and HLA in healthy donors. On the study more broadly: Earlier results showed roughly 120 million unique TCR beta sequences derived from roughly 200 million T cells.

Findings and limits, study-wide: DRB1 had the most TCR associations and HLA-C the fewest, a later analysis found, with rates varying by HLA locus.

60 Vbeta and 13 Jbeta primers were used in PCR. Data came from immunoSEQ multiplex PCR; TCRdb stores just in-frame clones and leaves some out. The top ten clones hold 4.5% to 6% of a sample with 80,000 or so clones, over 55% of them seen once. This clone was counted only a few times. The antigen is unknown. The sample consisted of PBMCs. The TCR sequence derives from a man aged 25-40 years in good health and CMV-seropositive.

CDR3 nucleotide sequence: TGTGCCAGCAGCCCTTCAGCGGGAGGAAGGGGAGTGACCCAGTACTTC. Encoded protein: CASSPSAGGRGVTQYF. The chain employs TRBV7-2 and TRBJ2-5; 9 nucleotides line up with TRBD2. This CDR3 is 16 amino acids long. Germline trimming cut 5 bases from V and 7 bases from J; bases unmatched to any gene: 14. Germline loops: CDR1 SGHTA, CDR2 FQGNSA.